This T cell receptor beta chain was recorded in a study of TIL therapy for anti-PD-1-resistant metastatic lung cancer (TCRdb year 2021). Notes on the research overall: Tumors were harvested before any PD-1/PD-L1 blockade; patients then received nivolumab, and those progressing received lymphodepletion, expanded TIL infusion and IL-2. Most of the cohort had lung adenocarcinoma, including a few EGFR-mutant tumors and two ALK-rearranged tumors, and half of the patients were either current or former smokers. Tumor and peripheral blood T cell receptor beta sequencing was used to track clonotypes across tumor, expanded TIL product and serial blood samples. Among the enrolled patients, the median age was approximately 54 years (range about 35-85), and the median tumor PD-L1 proportion score was 4.5% to 7.5%. A median non-synonymous tumor mutation burden of about 1.6 mutations per megabase was determined across the cohort by whole-exome sequencing.

TCR beta CDR3 regions were amplified from genomic DNA with the immunoSEQ v3 hsTCRB kit using bias-controlled multiplex PCR. An Illumina NextSeq 500 was used to sequence the TCR libraries, reaching 1.5 million to 2 million read pairs at survey level or roughly 5-6.5 million at deep level. In the source study's methods: V, D and J genes were assigned, non-productive sequences were removed, and clonality was reported by immunoSEQ Analyzer software. To compare repertoires between infused TIL and blood, productive Simpson clonality was used along with the Morisita overlap index of productive TRB rearrangements. Absolute clonotype counts in blood were estimated as lymphocyte count times CD3+ fraction times the clone's productive frequency. In TCRdb, the immuneACCESS table is reduced to in-frame sequences with V and J assigned. These tables do not hold every clone; where another copy was compared, an unresolved V gene accounts for under half, and the others remain unexplained. Clone size and V and J calls were adopted from that table, with D and trimming inferred from the DNA. The sample table shows about 43,000 clones, and 65% to 80% are seen once. Around 15% of the sample is taken by the ten largest.

The CDR3 measures 12 amino acids from cysteine to phenylalanine. The DNA shown is the 36-base CDR3, in frame from base 1. According to the germline V gene, CDR1 reads MGHDK and CDR2 reads SYGVNS. Relative to germline, V is 3 bases shorter and J is 8 bases shorter, with 8 bases between their ends. Here is what the overall study found, with its caveats: Clonotypes from the infused TIL partially replaced the baseline peripheral repertoire and then declined over months, and persistence showed no apparent association with response. Generalizability was limited because the cohort was highly selected, with more treatment-naive, never-smoker and oncogene-addicted patients included than is typical. The study protocol defined all tumor marker inferences as exploratory.

With regard to this clone: The antigen this receptor binds is unknown. No much larger clonotype is one base removed from it; base qualities were not supplied.

The sample's time point, from its label and the paper: pre-treatment sample, taken before nivolumab and TIL therapy. Between late 2017 and January 2020, a dual-center phase I trial enrolled adults who had stage 4 NSCLC. Samples came from a single-arm, open-label phase I trial of tumor-infiltrating lymphocyte therapy with nivolumab in advanced non-small cell lung cancer. Blood mononuclear cells were isolated from EDTA tubes by Ficoll gradient and were snap-frozen as pellets, and DNA was extracted with a Qiagen mini-prep kit. The sequence joins TRBV25-1 to TRBJ2-1; the D gene is possibly TRBD1, with 7 bases matching. This material consisted of blood, taken at baseline. The receptor was isolated from an older man with non-small cell lung cancer. The sequenced DNA is TGTGCCAGCAGTGACAGGGGGGATGAGCAGTTCTTC. Its translation reads: CASSDRGDEQFF.